This TCR beta chain derives from a study of blood T cell repertoires in COVID-19. Study-level information: Samples came from the United States, Italy and Spain, spanning acute and convalescent COVID-19. Sample material is recorded as cDNA or gDNA derived from T cells, B-cell-depleted T cells, or PBMCs.

The method was immunoSEQ multiplex PCR; TCRdb's version includes in-frame clones alone and lacks a portion of them. Of some 190,000 clones in the sample, about four fifths were seen once. The CDR3 length is 15 residues. V lost 3 bases, J lost 0 bases, and 11 bases lay in between. The V gene's germline CDR1 is ENHRY and CDR2 SYGVKD. Sequenced sample: peripheral blood. This rearrangement joins TRBV10-3 to TRBJ1-1; TRBD1 might be the D (6 bases). The TCR comes from a woman aged 70-85 years with active or convalescent COVID-19. CDR3 residues: CAISEVGALNTEAFF. The CDR3 coding sequence is TGTGCCATCAGTGAAGTGGGGGCCTTGAACACTGAAGCTTTCTTT.